This T cell receptor (beta chain) was found in a study of human T cells and chemical hapten exposure. Study-level findings and limits: TCRs exceeding a frequency of 1 in 1000 stayed unchanged under DPC sensitization. The study found expanded TCRs formed significantly more large CDR3 similarity clusters than controls.

Library construction involved attaching unique molecular identifiers to individual cDNA molecules, which allowed quantitative, reproducible TCR counting. TCRdb processed the reads anew with MiXCR; each CDR3 protein has one entry. The repertoire holds several thousand distinct CDR3 sequences, approximately 47% seen once, with 3.2% in the top ten. The germline V gene has CDR1 DFQATT and CDR2 SNEGSKA (reference sequence). The CDR3 has 15 amino acids. Specified treatment: therapeutic diphenylcyclopropenone sensitization with weekly scalp DPC. For this clonotype: Its antigen remains unidentified.

The receptor comes from an adult with alopecia areata. Some clones in this sample may be carry-over from other donors' samples. This table probably holds off-target reads from a library built for another chain. This chain connects TRBV20-1 to TRBJ2-7, with a tentative D call TRBD1 (5 bases). The sample was whole blood, taken before DPC sensitization or 2, 6, or about 24 weeks after (not recorded which). CDR3 residues: CSAVSGIAFSYEQYF. As DNA, the CDR3 is TGCAGCGCCGTATCAGGGATTGCCTTCAGCTACGAGCAGTACTTC.